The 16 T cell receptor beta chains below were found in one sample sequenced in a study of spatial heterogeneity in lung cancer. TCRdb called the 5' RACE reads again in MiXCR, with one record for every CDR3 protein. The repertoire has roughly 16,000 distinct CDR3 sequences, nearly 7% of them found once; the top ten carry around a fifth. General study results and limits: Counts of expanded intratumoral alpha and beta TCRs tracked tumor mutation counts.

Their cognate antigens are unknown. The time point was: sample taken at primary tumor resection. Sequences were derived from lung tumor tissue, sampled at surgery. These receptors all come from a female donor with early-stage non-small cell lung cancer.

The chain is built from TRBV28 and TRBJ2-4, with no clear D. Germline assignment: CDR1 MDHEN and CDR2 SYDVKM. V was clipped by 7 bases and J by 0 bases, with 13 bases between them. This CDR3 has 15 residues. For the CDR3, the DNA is TGTGCCAGCACTATAGGCGATCTAGCCAAAAACATTCAGTACTTC. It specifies CASTIGDLAKNIQYF.

CDR3 amino acids: CASSLAGDGTQYF. The CDR3 region has the DNA TGTGCCAGCAGCTTAGCAGGGGATGGGACCCAGTACTTC. This chain joins TRBV7-2 and TRBJ2-5, with D possibly TRBD1 on 5 matching bases. This CDR3 has 13 amino acids. V was pared by 0 bases and J by 7 bases, with 9 bases between. Germline V gene data show CDR1 as SGHTA and CDR2 as FQGNSA.

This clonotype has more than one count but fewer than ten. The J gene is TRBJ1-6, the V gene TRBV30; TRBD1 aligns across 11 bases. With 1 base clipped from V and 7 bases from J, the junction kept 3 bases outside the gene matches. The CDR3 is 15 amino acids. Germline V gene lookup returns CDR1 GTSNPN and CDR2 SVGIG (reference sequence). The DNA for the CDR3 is TGTGCCTGGAGTGACGGGACAGGGGGAAATTCACCCCTCCACTTT. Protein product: CAWSDGTGGNSPLHF. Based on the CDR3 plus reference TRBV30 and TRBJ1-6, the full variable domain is SQTIHQWPATLVQPVGSPLSLECTVEGTSNPNLYWYRQAAGRGLQLLFYSVGIGQISSEVPQNLSASRPQDRQFILSSKKLLLSDSGFYLCAWSDGTGGNSPLHFGNGTRLTVT.

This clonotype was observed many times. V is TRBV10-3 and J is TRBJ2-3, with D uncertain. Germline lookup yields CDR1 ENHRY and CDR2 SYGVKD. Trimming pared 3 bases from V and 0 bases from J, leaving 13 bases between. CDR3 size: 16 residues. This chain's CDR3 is CAISDVRAGSTDTQYF. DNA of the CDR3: TGTGCCATCAGTGATGTTCGAGCTGGGAGCACAGATACGCAGTATTTT.

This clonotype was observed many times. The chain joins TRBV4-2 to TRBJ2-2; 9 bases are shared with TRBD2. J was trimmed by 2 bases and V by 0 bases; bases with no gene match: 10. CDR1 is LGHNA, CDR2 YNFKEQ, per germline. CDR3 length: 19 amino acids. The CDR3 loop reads CASSQDPVAGALNTGELFF. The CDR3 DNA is TGTGCCAGCAGCCAAGATCCGGTAGCGGGGGCCCTTAACACCGGGGAGCTGTTTTTT.

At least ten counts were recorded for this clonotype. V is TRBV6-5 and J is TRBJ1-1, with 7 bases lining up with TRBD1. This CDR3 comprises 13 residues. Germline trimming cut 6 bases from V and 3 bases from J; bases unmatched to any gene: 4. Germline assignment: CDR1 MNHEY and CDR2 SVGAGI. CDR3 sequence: CASRVTGDTEAFF. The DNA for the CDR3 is TGTGCCAGCAGAGTCACAGGGGACACTGAAGCTTTCTTT.

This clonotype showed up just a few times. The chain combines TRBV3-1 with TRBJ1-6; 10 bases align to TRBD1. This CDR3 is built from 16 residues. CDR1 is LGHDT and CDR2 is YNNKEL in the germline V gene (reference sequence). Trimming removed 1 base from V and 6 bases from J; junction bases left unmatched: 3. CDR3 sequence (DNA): TGTGCCAGCAGCCAAGGACAGGGGGCAGGTAATTCACCCCTCCACTTT. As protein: CASSQGQGAGNSPLHF.

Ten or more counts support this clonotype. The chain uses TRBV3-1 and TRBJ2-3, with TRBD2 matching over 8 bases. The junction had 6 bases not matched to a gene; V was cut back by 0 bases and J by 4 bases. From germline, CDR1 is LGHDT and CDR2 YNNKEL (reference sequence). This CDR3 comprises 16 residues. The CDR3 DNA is TGTGCCAGCAGCCAAGATTGGAGCGGGGGCTCAGATACGCAGTATTTT. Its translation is CASSQDWSGGSDTQYF.

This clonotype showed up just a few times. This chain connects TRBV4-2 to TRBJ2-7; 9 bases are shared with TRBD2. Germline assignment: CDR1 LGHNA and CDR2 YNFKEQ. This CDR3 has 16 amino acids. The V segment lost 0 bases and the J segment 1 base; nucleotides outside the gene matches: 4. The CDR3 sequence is CASSQEAGGPSYEQYF. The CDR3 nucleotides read TGTGCCAGCAGCCAAGAAGCGGGGGGCCCTTCCTACGAGCAGTACTTC.

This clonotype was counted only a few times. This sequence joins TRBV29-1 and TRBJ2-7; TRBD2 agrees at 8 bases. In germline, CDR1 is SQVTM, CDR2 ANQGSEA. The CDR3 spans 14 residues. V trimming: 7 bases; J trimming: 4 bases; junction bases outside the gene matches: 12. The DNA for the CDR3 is TGCAGCGCCCGGGGGGGGACCGTGGATTACGAGCAGTACTTC. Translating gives CSARGGTVDYEQYF.

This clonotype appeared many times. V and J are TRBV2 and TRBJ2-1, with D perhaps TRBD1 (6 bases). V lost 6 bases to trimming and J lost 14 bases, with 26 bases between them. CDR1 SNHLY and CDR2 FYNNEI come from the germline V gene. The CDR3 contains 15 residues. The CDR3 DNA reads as TGTGCCAGCAGCGCCGACAGGACTCGACCCAAGAGGAAGTTCTTC. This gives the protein CASSADRTRPKRKFF.

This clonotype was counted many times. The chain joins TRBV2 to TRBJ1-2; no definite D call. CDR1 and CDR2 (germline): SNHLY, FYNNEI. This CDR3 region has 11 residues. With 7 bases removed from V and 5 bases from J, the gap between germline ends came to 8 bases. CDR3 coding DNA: TGTGCCAGCATTCCGGATTATGGCTACACCTTC. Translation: CASIPDYGYTF. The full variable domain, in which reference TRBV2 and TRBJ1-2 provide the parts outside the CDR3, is EPEVTQTPSHQVTQMGQEVILRCVPISNHLYFYWYRQILGQKVEFLVSFYNNEISEKSEIFDDQFSVERPDGSNFTLKIRSTKLEDSAMYFCASIPDYGYTFGSGTRLTVV.

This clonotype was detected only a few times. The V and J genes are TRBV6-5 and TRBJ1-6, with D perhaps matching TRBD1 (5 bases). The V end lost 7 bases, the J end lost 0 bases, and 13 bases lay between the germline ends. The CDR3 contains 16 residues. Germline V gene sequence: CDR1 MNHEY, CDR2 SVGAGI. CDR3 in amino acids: CASTPKGSSYNSPLHF. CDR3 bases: TGTGCCAGCACCCCTAAGGGGAGCTCCTATAATTCACCCCTCCACTTT.

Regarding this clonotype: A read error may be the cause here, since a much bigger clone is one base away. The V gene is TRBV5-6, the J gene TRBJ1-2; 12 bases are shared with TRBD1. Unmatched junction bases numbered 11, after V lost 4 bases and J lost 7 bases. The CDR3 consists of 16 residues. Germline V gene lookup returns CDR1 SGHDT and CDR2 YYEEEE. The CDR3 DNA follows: TGTGCCAGCAGCATACCCGGGACAGGGGGCCACTGTGGCTACACCTTC. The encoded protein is CASSIPGTGGHCGYTF.

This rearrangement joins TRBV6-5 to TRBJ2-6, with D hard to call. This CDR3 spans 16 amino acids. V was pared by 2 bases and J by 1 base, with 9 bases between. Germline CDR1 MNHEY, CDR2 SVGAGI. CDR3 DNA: TGTGCCAGCAGTTACGACCCGGAATCTGGGGCCAACGTCCTGACTTTC. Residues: CASSYDPESGANVLTF.

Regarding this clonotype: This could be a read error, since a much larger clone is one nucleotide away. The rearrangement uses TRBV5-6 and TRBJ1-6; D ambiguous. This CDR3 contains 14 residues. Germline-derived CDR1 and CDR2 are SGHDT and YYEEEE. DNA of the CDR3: TGTGCCAGCAACTTGGACCCGAATAATTCACCCCTCCACTTT. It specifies CASNLDPNNSPLHF.